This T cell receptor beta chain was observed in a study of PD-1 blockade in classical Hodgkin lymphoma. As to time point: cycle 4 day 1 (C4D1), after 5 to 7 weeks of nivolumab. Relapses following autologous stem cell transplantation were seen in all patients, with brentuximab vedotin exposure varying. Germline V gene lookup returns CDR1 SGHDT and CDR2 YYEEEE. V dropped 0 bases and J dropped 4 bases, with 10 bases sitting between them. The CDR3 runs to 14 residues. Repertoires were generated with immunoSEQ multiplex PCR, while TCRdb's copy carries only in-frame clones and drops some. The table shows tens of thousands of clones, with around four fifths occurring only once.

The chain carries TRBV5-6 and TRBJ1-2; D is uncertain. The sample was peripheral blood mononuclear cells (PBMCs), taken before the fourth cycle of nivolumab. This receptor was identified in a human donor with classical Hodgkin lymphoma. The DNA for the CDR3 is TGTGCCAGCAGCTTGGTGGAGGGCCTCTATGGCTACACCTTC. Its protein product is CASSLVEGLYGYTF.